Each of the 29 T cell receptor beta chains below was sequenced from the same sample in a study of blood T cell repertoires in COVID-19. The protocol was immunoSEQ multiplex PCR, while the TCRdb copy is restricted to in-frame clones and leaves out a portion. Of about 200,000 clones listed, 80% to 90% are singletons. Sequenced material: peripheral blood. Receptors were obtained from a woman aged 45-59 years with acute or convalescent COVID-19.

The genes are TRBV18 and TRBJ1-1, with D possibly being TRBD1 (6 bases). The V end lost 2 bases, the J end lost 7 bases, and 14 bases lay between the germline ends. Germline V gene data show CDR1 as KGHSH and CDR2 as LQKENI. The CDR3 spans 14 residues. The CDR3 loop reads CASSPRGQGNEAFF. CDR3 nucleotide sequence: TGTGCCAGCTCACCAAGAGGGCAGGGGAATGAAGCTTTCTTT.

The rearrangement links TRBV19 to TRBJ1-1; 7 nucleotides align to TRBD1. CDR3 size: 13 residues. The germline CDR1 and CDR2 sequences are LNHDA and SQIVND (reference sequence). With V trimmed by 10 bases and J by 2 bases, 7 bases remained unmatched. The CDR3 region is CATKGQLNTEAFF. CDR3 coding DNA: TGTGCCACCAAGGGACAGCTAAACACTGAAGCTTTCTTT.

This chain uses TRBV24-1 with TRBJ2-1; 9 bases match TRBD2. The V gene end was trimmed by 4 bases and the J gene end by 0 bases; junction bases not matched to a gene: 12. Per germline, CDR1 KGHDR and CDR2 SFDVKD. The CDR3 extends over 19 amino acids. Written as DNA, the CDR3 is TGTGCCACCAGTGACCTACGAGGGCGGGAGGGGAGCTCCTACAATGAGCAGTTCTTC. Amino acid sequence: CATSDLRGREGSSYNEQFF.

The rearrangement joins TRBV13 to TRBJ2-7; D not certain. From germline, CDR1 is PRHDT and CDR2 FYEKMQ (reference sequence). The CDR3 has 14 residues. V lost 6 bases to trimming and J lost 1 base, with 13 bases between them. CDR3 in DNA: TGTGCCAGCAGGAACACCGACTCTTCCTACGAGCAGTACTTC. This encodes CASRNTDSSYEQYF.

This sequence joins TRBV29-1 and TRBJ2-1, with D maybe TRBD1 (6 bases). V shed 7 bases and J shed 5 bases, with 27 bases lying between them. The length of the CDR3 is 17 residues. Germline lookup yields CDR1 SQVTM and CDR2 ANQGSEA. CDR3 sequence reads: CSERNFGGLNVHNEQFF. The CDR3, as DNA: TGCAGCGAGCGAAATTTTGGGGGCCTTAACGTCCACAATGAGCAGTTCTTC.

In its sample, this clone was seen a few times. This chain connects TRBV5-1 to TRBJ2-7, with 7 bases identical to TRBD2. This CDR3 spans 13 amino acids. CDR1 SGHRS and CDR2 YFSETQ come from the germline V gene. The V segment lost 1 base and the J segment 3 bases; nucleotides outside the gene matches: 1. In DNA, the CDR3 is TGCGCCAGCAGCTTGAGGACTAGCTACGAGCAGTACTTC. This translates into CASSLRTSYEQYF.

The CDR3 region has the DNA TGTGCCAGTAGTATGGGACTAGCGGGAGCCGGAGATACGCAGTATTTT. It encodes CASSMGLAGAGDTQYF. The chain carries TRBV19 and TRBJ2-3; 14 nucleotides match TRBD2. Looked up from germline, CDR1 is LNHDA and CDR2 is SQIVND (reference sequence). With V trimmed by 3 bases and J by 5 bases, 4 bases remained unmatched. CDR3 length: 16 residues.

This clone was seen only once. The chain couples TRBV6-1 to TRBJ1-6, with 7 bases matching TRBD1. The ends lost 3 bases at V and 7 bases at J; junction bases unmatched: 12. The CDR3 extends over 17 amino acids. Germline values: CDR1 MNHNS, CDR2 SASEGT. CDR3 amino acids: CASSDVTGRVRNSPLHF. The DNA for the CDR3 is TGTGCCAGCAGTGATGTGACAGGGCGGGTTAGGAATTCACCCCTCCACTTT.

The DNA for the CDR3 is TGTGCCAGCTGGACAGGGGGCTTGAGCAATCAGCCCCAGCATTTT. Encoded protein: CASWTGGLSNQPQHF. This sequence joins TRBV28 and TRBJ1-5, with 11 bases fitting TRBD1. Germline V gene lookup returns CDR1 MDHEN and CDR2 SYDVKM. There are 15 residues in the CDR3. J gave up 1 base and V 8 bases, and 4 bases lay outside the gene matches.

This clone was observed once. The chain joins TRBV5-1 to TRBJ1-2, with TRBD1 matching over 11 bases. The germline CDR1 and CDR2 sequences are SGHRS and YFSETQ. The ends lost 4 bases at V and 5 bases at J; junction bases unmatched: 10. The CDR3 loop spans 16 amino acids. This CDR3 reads CASSDPGQGAGYGYTF. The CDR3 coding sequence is TGCGCCAGCAGCGACCCCGGACAGGGGGCGGGATATGGCTACACCTTC.

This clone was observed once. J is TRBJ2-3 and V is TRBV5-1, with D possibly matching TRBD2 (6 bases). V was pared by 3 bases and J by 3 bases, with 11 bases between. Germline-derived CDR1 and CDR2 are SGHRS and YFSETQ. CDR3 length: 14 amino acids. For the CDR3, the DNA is TGCGCCAGCAGCTCCGCGGGAAGGACAGATACGCAGTATTTT. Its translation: CASSSAGRTDTQYF.

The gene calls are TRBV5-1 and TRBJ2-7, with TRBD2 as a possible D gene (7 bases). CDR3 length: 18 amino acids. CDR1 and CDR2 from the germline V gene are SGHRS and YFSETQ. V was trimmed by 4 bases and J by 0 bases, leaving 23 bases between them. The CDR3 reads CASSKTSVGGSLSYEQYF. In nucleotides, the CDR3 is TGCGCCAGCAGCAAAACTAGCGTTGGGGGCTCTCTCTCCTACGAGCAGTACTTC.

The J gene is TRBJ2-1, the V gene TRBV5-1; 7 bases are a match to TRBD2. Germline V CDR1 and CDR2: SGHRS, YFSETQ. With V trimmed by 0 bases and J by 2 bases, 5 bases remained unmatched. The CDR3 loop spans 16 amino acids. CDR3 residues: CASSLVASGAYNEQFF. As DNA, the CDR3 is TGCGCCAGCAGCTTGGTGGCTAGCGGAGCCTACAATGAGCAGTTCTTC.

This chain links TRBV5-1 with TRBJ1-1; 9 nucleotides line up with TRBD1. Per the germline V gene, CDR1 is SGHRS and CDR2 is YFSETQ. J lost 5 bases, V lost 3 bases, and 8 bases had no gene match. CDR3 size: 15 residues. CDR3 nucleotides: TGCGCCAGCAGCTCCGCCGGGACAGGGCAGACTGAAGCTTTCTTT. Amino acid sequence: CASSSAGTGQTEAFF. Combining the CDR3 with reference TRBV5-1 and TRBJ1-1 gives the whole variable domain KAGVTQTPRYLIKTRGQQVTLSCSPISGHRSVSWYQQTPGQGLQFLFEYFSETQRNKGNFPGRFSGRQFSNSRSEMNVSTLELGDSALYLCASSSAGTGQTEAFFGQGTRLTVV.

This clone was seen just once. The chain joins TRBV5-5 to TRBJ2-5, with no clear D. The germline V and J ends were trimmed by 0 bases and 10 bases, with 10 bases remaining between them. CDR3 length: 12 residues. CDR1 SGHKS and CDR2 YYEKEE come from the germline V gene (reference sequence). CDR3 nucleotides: TGTGCCAGCAGCTTGGTGGGCCAGGACCAGTACTTC. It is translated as CASSLVGQDQYF.

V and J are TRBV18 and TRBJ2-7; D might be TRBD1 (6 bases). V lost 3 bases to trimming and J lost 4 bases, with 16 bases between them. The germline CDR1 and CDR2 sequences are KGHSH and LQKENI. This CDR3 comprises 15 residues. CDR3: CASSPQRDISYEQYF. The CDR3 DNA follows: TGTGCCAGCTCACCTCAACGGGACATTTCATACGAGCAGTACTTC.

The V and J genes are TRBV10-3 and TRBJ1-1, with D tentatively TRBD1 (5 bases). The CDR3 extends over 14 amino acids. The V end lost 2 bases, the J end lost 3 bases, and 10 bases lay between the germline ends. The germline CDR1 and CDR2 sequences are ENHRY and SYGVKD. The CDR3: CAISEIAGDTEAFF. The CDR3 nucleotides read TGTGCCATCAGTGAGATTGCGGGGGACACTGAAGCTTTCTTT.

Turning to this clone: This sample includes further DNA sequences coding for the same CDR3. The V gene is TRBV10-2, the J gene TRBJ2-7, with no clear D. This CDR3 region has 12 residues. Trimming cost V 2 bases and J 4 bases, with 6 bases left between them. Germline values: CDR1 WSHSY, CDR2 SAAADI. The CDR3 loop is CASSEMRYEQYF. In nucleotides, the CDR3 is TGCGCCAGCAGTGAGATGAGGTACGAGCAGTACTTC.

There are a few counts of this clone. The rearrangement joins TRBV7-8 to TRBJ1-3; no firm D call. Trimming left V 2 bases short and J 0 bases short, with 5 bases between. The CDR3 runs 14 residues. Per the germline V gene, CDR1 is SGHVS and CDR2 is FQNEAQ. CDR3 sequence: CASSLTPSGNTIYF. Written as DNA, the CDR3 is TGTGCCAGCAGCTTAACTCCCTCTGGAAACACCATATATTTT.

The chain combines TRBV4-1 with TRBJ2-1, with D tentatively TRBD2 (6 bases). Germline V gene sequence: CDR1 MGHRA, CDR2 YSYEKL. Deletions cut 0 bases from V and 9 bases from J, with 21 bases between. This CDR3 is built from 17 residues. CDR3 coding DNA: TGCGCCAGCAGCCAAGATCGGGACTTGGGGGTTTTTGGTGAGCAGTTCTTC. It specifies CASSQDRDLGVFGEQFF.

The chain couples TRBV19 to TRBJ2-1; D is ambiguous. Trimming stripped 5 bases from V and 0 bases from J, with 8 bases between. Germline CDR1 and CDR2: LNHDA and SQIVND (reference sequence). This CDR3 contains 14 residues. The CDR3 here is CASSYTDSYNEQFF. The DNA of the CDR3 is TGTGCCAGTAGTTACACAGACTCCTACAATGAGCAGTTCTTC.

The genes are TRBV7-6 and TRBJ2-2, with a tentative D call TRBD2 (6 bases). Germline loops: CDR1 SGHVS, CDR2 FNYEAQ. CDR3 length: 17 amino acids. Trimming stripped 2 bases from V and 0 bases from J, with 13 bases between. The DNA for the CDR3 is TGTGCCAGCAGCTTATCAGGCGGGGAAGCGAACACCGGGGAGCTGTTTTTT. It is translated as CASSLSGGEANTGELFF.

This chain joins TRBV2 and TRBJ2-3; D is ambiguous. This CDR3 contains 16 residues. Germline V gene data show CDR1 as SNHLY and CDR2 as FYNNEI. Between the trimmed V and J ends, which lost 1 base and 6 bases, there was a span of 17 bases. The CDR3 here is CASSEERQLSKDTQYF. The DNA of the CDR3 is TGTGCCAGCAGTGAAGAGAGGCAGCTCTCAAAGGATACGCAGTATTTT.

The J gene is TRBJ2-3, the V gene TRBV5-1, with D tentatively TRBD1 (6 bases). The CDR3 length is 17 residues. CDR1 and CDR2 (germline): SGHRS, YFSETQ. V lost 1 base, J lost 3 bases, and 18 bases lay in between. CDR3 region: CASSLKGRGTETDTQYF. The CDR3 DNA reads TGCGCCAGCAGCTTGAAAGGAAGGGGGACCGAGACAGATACGCAGTATTTT.

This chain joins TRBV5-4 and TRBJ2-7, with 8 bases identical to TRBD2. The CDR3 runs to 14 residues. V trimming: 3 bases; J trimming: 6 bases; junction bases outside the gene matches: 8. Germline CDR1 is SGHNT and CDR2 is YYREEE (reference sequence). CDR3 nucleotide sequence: TGTGCCAGCAGCTATAGCGGGATTGGCAGCGAGCAGTACTTC. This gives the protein CASSYSGIGSEQYF.

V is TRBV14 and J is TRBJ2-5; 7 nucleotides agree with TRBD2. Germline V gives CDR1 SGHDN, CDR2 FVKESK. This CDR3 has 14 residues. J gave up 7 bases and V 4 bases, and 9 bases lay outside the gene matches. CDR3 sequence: CASSRMAGVRTQYF. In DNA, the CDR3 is TGTGCCAGCAGCCGTATGGCGGGGGTAAGGACCCAGTACTTC.

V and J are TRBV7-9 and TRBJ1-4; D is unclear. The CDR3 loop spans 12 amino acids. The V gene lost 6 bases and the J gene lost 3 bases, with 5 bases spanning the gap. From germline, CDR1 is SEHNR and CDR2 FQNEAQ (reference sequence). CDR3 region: CASSGPNEKLFF. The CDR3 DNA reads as TGTGCCAGCAGTGGGCCTAATGAAAAACTGTTTTTT.

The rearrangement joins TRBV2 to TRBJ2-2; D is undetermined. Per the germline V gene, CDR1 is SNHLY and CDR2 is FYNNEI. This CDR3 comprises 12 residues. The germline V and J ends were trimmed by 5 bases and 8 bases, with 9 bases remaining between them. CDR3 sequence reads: CASSSNKGELFF. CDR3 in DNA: TGTGCCAGCAGTTCCAACAAGGGGGAGCTGTTTTTT.

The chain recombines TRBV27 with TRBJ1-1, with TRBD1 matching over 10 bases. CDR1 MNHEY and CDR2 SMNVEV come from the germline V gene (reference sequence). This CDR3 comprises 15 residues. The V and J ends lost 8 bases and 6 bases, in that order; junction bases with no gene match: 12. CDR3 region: CASYRDRGYMAEAFF. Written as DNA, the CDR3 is TGTGCCAGCTACCGGGACAGGGGATATATGGCTGAAGCTTTCTTT.